Following are 5 T cell receptor beta chains from one sample sequenced in a study of response to subunit inactivated influenza vaccine. One entry per CDR3 protein results from TCRdb running MiXCR on the RT-PCR reads. Among 500,000 to 600,000 distinct CDR3 sequences listed, approximately 17% were seen once. The specimen was CD4+ T cells sorted from PBMCs, collected roughly 24 months after vaccination. Every receptor here comes from a man in his fifties or sixties who received an inactivated influenza vaccine.

This clonotype was recorded a few times. The chain joins TRBV6-5 to TRBJ2-7; D uncertain. CDR1 is MNHEY, CDR2 SVGAGI, per germline. Trimming took 2 bases from V and 3 from J, leaving 11 bases between them. This CDR3 contains 14 residues. The CDR3 region has the DNA TGTGCCAGCAGTTACCGGGCTCCCTACTACGAGCAGTACTTC. Amino acid sequence: CASSYRAPYYEQYF.

The gene calls are TRBV20-1 and TRBJ1-2; D may be TRBD1 (6 bases). The germline V gene has CDR1 DFQATT and CDR2 SNEGSKA (reference sequence). Between the trimmed V and J ends, which lost 4 bases and 5 bases, there was a span of 11 bases. This CDR3 is built from 12 residues. Here the CDR3 reads CSANGQRYGYTF. Here the CDR3 DNA reads TGCAGTGCTAATGGACAGAGATATGGCTACACCTTC.

This clonotype was detected ten times or more. The chain is built from TRBV10-3 and TRBJ2-1; TRBD2 aligns across 11 bases. CDR1 and CDR2 (germline): ENHRY, SYGVKD. Germline trimming cut 4 bases from V and 4 bases from J; bases unmatched to any gene: 6. CDR3 length: 16 amino acids. The CDR3 DNA is TGTGCCATCAGTGGTTCGGGACTAGCGGAATACAATGAGCAGTTCTTC. The encoded protein is CAISGSGLAEYNEQFF.

The chain recombines TRBV20-1 with TRBJ2-7; 9 bases agree with TRBD2. The trim removed 0 bases at V and 4 bases at J, leaving 10 bases unmatched. This CDR3 spans 16 amino acids. In germline, CDR1 is DFQATT, CDR2 SNEGSKA (reference sequence). CDR3 nucleotides: TGCAGTGCTAGAGATACCCGACTAGCGGTAGGTTACGAGCAGTACTTC. Translating it yields CSARDTRLAVGYEQYF.

This clonotype turned up a few times. This chain links TRBV3-1 with TRBJ2-7; TRBD2 aligns across 8 bases. Germline V gene data show CDR1 as LGHDT and CDR2 as YNNKEL (reference sequence). V was pared by 5 bases and J by 6 bases, with 12 bases of the junction left unmatched. CDR3 length equals 15 residues. The chain's CDR3 is CASSSTGPGRGEQYF. CDR3 bases: TGTGCCAGCAGCTCAACAGGCCCCGGGAGGGGCGAGCAGTACTTC.